Presented here are 19 T cell receptor beta chains from one specimen sequenced in a study of T cells in Graves' hyperthyroidism and ophthalmopathy. TCR beta CDR3 regions were amplified from RNA transcripts. Using the HTBI primer set, a first-round RT-PCR was run on the TCR CDR3. Each CDR3 protein is one row after TCRdb ran MiXCR on the multiplex PCR reads. Of more than 350,000 distinct CDR3 sequences in the sample, nearly 15% were seen once. The specimen sequenced was blood. These receptors were taken from a woman aged 60 to 75 with Graves' ophthalmopathy.

This clonotype was seen ten or more times. V usage is TRBV7-9 and J usage is TRBJ2-1; a weak D match, TRBD2 (5 bases). The length of the CDR3 is 15 residues. From germline, CDR1 is SEHNR and CDR2 FQNEAQ (reference sequence). V lost 5 bases and J lost 7, with 18 bases in between. The CDR3 protein is CASSPREPPGNEQFF. For the CDR3, the DNA is TGTGCCAGCAGCCCTCGGGAACCCCCTGGGAATGAGCAGTTCTTC.

To note about this clonotype: This could be a read error, since a much larger clone is one nucleotide away. The chain uses TRBV7-2 and TRBJ2-7, with 7 bases fitting TRBD2. The germline V gene encodes CDR1 SGHTA and CDR2 FQGNSA. This CDR3 is built from 14 residues. The CDR3 sequence: CASILAGTIDEQYF. The DNA of the CDR3 is TGTGCCAGCATCTTAGCCGGGACTATCGACGAGCAGTACTTC.

This clonotype was recorded at least ten times. The chain combines TRBV7-2 with TRBJ2-1; 7 bases match TRBD2. J lost 7 bases, V lost 4 bases, and 4 bases had no gene match. The CDR3 is made up of 13 amino acids. CDR1 is SGHTA, CDR2 FQGNSA, per germline. Here the CDR3 DNA reads TGTGCCAGCAGCTGGGGGGGTAGGAATGAGCAGTTCTTC. Its protein is CASSWGGRNEQFF. Supplemented by reference TRBV7-2 and TRBJ2-1, the full variable domain reads GAGVSQSPSNKVTEKGKDVELRCDPISGHTALYWYRQSLGQGLEFLIYFQGNSAPDKSGLPSDRFSAERTGGSVSTLTIQRTQQEDSAVYLCASSWGGRNEQFFGPGTRLTVL.

This clonotype was seen ten or more times. This chain joins TRBV3-1 and TRBJ1-2; unclear D gene. The CDR3 covers 14 residues. V was pared by 4 bases and J by 2 bases, with 11 bases between. Per the germline V gene, CDR1 is LGHDT and CDR2 is YNNKEL (reference sequence). As DNA, the CDR3 is TGTGCCAGCAGCCCCAGACGGATGAACTATGGCTACACCTTC. Translation: CASSPRRMNYGYTF.

The chain joins TRBV29-1 to TRBJ1-2; no clear D. CDR3 length equals 14 residues. Between the trimmed V and J ends, which lost 3 bases and 4 bases, there was a span of 15 bases. Germline V gene lookup returns CDR1 SQVTM and CDR2 ANQGSEA. The CDR3 DNA reads TGCAGCGTTGACTCTTCGGGTGTTTCCTATGGCTACACCTTC. Amino acid sequence: CSVDSSGVSYGYTF.

This clonotype was seen more than once but under ten times. The rearrangement links TRBV4-1 to TRBJ2-3; D is undetermined. Trimming took off 1 base at V and 3 bases at J, with 5 bases between the two ends. CDR3 size: 13 residues. The germline gives CDR1 MGHRA, CDR2 YSYEKL. CDR3 region: CASSQVGTDTQYF. The CDR3, as DNA: TGCGCCAGCAGCCAAGTAGGGACAGATACGCAGTATTTT.

This clonotype has ten or more counts. V is TRBV5-1 and J is TRBJ2-3, with a tentative D call TRBD1 (5 bases). The germline gives CDR1 SGHRS, CDR2 YFSETQ. The CDR3 is made up of 14 amino acids. Trimming shortened V by 1 base and J by 6 bases, and 12 bases separated the two germline ends. This CDR3 reads CASSLTQGSDTQYF. CDR3 DNA: TGCGCCAGCAGCTTGACGCAGGGATCTGATACGCAGTATTTT.

This clonotype occurred many times. V is TRBV6-1 and J is TRBJ2-6; 7 bases are a match to TRBD1. The CDR3 is 15 residues long. V shed 6 bases, J shed 4 bases, and the junction held 6 bases outside the gene matches. Germline V gene sequence: CDR1 MNHNS, CDR2 SASEGT. In DNA, the CDR3 is TGTGCCAGCAGACTCGACAGGGCCGGGGCCAACGTCCTGACTTTC. Encoded protein: CASRLDRAGANVLTF.

In its sample, this clonotype was seen many times. The J gene is TRBJ2-1, the V gene TRBV30, with 7 bases aligning to TRBD2. The CDR3 length is 14 residues. CDR1 is GTSNPN, CDR2 SVGIG, per germline (reference sequence). Trimming removed 8 bases from V and 0 bases from J; junction bases left unmatched: 7. CDR3 protein: CAGTKGSSYNEQFF. DNA of the CDR3: TGTGCCGGGACTAAAGGGAGCTCCTACAATGAGCAGTTCTTC. The whole variable domain, remainder taken from reference TRBV30 and TRBJ2-1, is SQTIHQWPATLVQPVGSPLSLECTVEGTSNPNLYWYRQAAGRGLQLLFYSVGIGQISSEVPQNLSASRPQDRQFILSSKKLLLSDSGFYLCAGTKGSSYNEQFFGPGTRLTVL.

This clonotype was recorded many times. V usage is TRBV2 and J usage is TRBJ2-4; TRBD2 agrees at 14 bases. CDR1 is SNHLY, CDR2 FYNNEI, per germline. V was clipped by 6 bases and J by 3 bases; unmatched bases: 1. CDR3 length: 15 amino acids. This CDR3 reads CASRGLAGGKNIQYF. The CDR3 nucleotides are TGTGCCAGCAGAGGACTAGCGGGAGGCAAAAACATTCAGTACTTC.

This clonotype was seen many times. The J gene is TRBJ2-3, the V gene TRBV20-1; possibly TRBD1 or TRBD2 for D (6 bases each). V gave up 6 bases and J gave up 5 bases, with 18 bases separating them. The CDR3 contains 14 residues. Germline V gene sequence: CDR1 DFQATT, CDR2 SNEGSKA (reference sequence). Here the CDR3 DNA reads TGCAGTGCGCCCCAGAGGGGGGCAGAAGATACGCAGTATTTT. Protein product: CSAPQRGAEDTQYF.

A few counts support this clonotype. An end of the junction differs from the germline gene, which may be a read error. The genes are TRBV20-1 and TRBJ2-2; TRBD2 is a possible D gene (6 bases). The germline V gene encodes CDR1 DFQATT and CDR2 SNEGSKA (reference sequence). The CDR3 has 12 amino acids. Written as DNA, the CDR3 is TGCAGTGCCAGAGCGGGCACCGGGGAGCTGTTTTTT. This codes for CSARAGTGELFF.

The chain employs TRBV7-7 and TRBJ2-1; 7 bases agree with TRBD1. V shed 3 bases and J 4 bases; nucleotides not matched to a gene: 6. CDR1 is SSHAT and CDR2 is FNYEAQ in the germline V gene (reference sequence). The CDR3 totals 15 residues. CDR3 DNA sequence: TGTGCCAGCAGCTTCGGGACAGCCTCTTACAATGAGCAGTTCTTC. Residues: CASSFGTASYNEQFF.

The sample holds many counts of this clonotype. The chain uses TRBV11-1 and TRBJ2-1; the D call may be TRBD1 or TRBD2 (5 bases each). Germline V gene lookup returns CDR1 SGHAT and CDR2 FQDESV (reference sequence). CDR3 length: 14 amino acids. Trimming pared 1 base from V and 5 bases from J, leaving 9 bases between. The CDR3 nucleotides are TGTGCCAGCAGCTTAGATGGGGGTAACAATGAGCAGTTCTTC. This translates into CASSLDGGNNEQFF.

This clonotype showed up many times. The chain recombines TRBV7-3 with TRBJ2-5, with 8 nucleotides matching TRBD1. The germline V gene has CDR1 SGHTA and CDR2 FQGTGA. V shed 5 bases and J 2 bases; nucleotides not matched to a gene: 7. The CDR3 consists of 15 residues. CDR3 in DNA: TGTGCCAGCAGCGCGACAGGGGTTAATCAAGAGACCCAGTACTTC. It yields the protein CASSATGVNQETQYF.

V gene TRBV12-5 combines with J gene TRBJ2-2; no clear D gene. In germline, CDR1 is LGHNT, CDR2 FRNRAP. Trimming stripped 6 bases from V and 6 bases from J, with 8 bases between. The CDR3 covers 12 residues. CDR3 nucleotide sequence: TGTGCTAGTGGAGGACGATCCGGGGAGCTGTTTTTT. Protein: CASGGRSGELFF.

There are a few counts of this clonotype. The CDR3 bases are TGTGCCAGCAGTGGGACTAGCGGAGCCAAAAACATTCAGTACTTC. Translated, it gives CASSGTSGAKNIQYF. This chain connects TRBV28 to TRBJ2-4, with 11 bases aligning to TRBD2. CDR1 is MDHEN and CDR2 is SYDVKM in the germline V gene. CDR3 length: 15 amino acids. Unmatched junction bases numbered 0, after V lost 5 bases and J lost 0 bases.

There are many counts of this clonotype. The genes are TRBV12-5 and TRBJ2-1; TRBD2 aligns across 8 bases. After removal of 3 bases from V and 4 bases from J, the junction contained 11 bases not matched to a gene. The germline gives CDR1 LGHNT, CDR2 FRNRAP. The CDR3 extends over 17 amino acids. CDR3 nucleotide sequence: TGTGCTAGTGGTTTCTCCTTCGCAGCGGGAGCGTACAATGAGCAGTTCTTC. Protein sequence: CASGFSFAAGAYNEQFF.

This clonotype was seen only a few times. The chain employs TRBV6-2 or TRBV6-3 and TRBJ1-2, with TRBD1 identical over 9 bases. The CDR3 is made up of 15 amino acids. From germline, CDR1 is MNHEY and CDR2 SVGEGT. V trimming: 6 bases; J trimming: 2 bases; junction bases outside the gene matches: 7. The CDR3, as DNA: TGTGCCAGCAGGGCCCGGGACAGGGCGAACTATGGCTACACCTTC. Its translation: CASRARDRANYGYTF.